Presented here are 12 T cell receptor beta chains from one specimen sequenced in a study of vaccination and CD4 T cells after COVID-19. These receptors are not linked to any known antigen. The treatment here: 10-day PBMC culture with coronavirus spike peptide pools or control peptides (ViraFEST assay). With the Oncomine TCR Beta short-read assay, DNA from cultured CD4+ T cells was sequenced. TCRdb passed the PCR reads through MiXCR, listing each CDR3 protein once. The sample consists of fewer than 20,000 distinct CDR3 sequences, around 52% of them appearing once. Input material: CD4+ T cells from blood, cultured in vitro. These receptors came from a human donor who had recovered from COVID-19.

The chain carries TRBV28 and TRBJ1-2, with a possible D match to TRBD1 (6 bases). The CDR3 has 14 amino acids. Germline V gene sequence: CDR1 MDHEN, CDR2 SYDVKM. Trimming took 8 bases from V and 4 from J, leaving 17 bases between them. This CDR3 is CASLRHATGYGYTF. The CDR3 DNA sequence: TGTGCCAGCCTTAGACACGCGACAGGCTATGGCTACACCTTC.

The chain is built from TRBV6-1 and TRBJ2-7, with 12 bases lining up with TRBD1. The CDR3 is made up of 16 amino acids. Germline-derived CDR1 and CDR2 are MNHNS and SASEGT. V was clipped by 6 bases and J by 6 bases; unmatched bases: 12. In DNA form, the CDR3 reads TGTGCCAGCAGCCGAAACCTCCGGGACAGGGGGCGCGAGCAGTACTTC. Amino acids: CASSRNLRDRGREQYF.

The gene calls are TRBV28 and TRBJ2-7, with TRBD2 matching over 13 bases. Germline V gives CDR1 MDHEN, CDR2 SYDVKM. The CDR3 length is 16 residues. Trimming removed 5 bases from V and 5 bases from J; junction bases left unmatched: 9. In DNA form, the CDR3 reads TGTGCCAGCAGTCCCCTGAAGACTAGCGGGAGGAACGAGCAGTACTTC. It codes for CASSPLKTSGRNEQYF.

The chain links TRBV11-3 to TRBJ2-5, with D possibly being TRBD1 or TRBD2 (6 bases each). This CDR3 comprises 14 residues. V was shortened by 5 bases and J by 1 base, with 11 bases between the two germline ends. Germline loops: CDR1 SGHNT, CDR2 YENEEA. Here the CDR3 DNA reads TGTGCCAGCAGCCCGGGGGCCGCCCAAGAGACCCAGTACTTC. Residues: CASSPGAAQETQYF.

The rearrangement uses TRBV7-2 and TRBJ2-1; TRBD2 agrees at 8 bases. Losses at the gene ends were 4 bases for V and 3 bases for J; bases not matched to a gene: 8. This CDR3 spans 16 amino acids. Germline lookup yields CDR1 SGHTA and CDR2 FQGNSA. CDR3 nucleotide sequence: TGTGCCAGCAGCTCGGCCGGGACTAGGAGCTACAATGAGCAGTTCTTC. Its translation: CASSSAGTRSYNEQFF.

This clonotype was recorded a few times. J is TRBJ2-7 and V is TRBV6-1; D unclear. This CDR3 contains 10 residues. Germline V gene sequence: CDR1 MNHNS, CDR2 SASEGT. With 9 bases removed from V and 9 bases from J, the gap between germline ends came to 12 bases. The CDR3 reads CARIEDGQYF. CDR3 DNA sequence: TGTGCCAGGATTGAGGATGGGCAGTACTTC.

The chain joins TRBV20-1 to TRBJ2-5, with D perhaps matching TRBD2 (6 bases). The CDR3 contains 13 residues. V shed 3 bases and J shed 3 bases, with 11 bases lying between them. CDR1 DFQATT and CDR2 SNEGSKA come from the germline V gene (reference sequence). In DNA, the CDR3 is TGCAGTGCTAGTGGGACTTTCAAAGAGACCCAGTACTTC. Protein product: CSASGTFKETQYF.

The chain couples TRBV27 to TRBJ1-6, with D possibly being TRBD1 (6 bases). In germline, CDR1 is MNHEY, CDR2 SMNVEV (reference sequence). The CDR3 runs 17 residues. Deletions cut 7 bases from V and 1 base from J, with 17 bases between. CDR3 amino acids: CASTLGGLRSYNSPLHF. Here the CDR3 DNA reads TGTGCCAGCACCCTAGGGGGGCTGAGGTCCTATAATTCACCCCTCCACTTT.

CDR3 sequence reads: CASSPDRNAQYF. The CDR3 nucleotides are TGCGCCAGCAGCCCTGACAGGAACGCCCAGTACTTC. The genes are TRBV5-1 and TRBJ2-5, with a possible D match to TRBD1 (6 bases). Germline CDR1 SGHRS, CDR2 YFSETQ. The V and J ends lost 4 bases and 9 bases respectively, with 13 bases between them. The CDR3 is 12 amino acids.

The CDR3 loop reads CATSDRTASSYNEQFF. CDR3 DNA: TGTGCCACCAGTGATCGGACAGCCAGCTCCTACAATGAGCAGTTCTTC. This chain joins TRBV24-1 and TRBJ2-1; D is possibly TRBD1 (6 bases). V lost 3 bases and J 0 bases, leaving 11 bases between the germline ends. The CDR3 consists of 16 residues. Per germline, CDR1 KGHDR and CDR2 SFDVKD.

This clonotype was counted only a few times. The chain carries TRBV20-1 and TRBJ2-7; 12 bases align to TRBD2. The CDR3 consists of 15 residues. The V segment lost 3 bases and the J segment 2 bases; nucleotides outside the gene matches: 5. The germline CDR1 and CDR2 sequences are DFQATT and SNEGSKA (reference sequence). This CDR3 is CSASPLAGGPYEQYF. CDR3 nucleotide sequence: TGCAGTGCTAGCCCTCTAGCGGGAGGGCCCTACGAGCAGTACTTC.

The genes are TRBV25-1 and TRBJ2-1; D perhaps matches TRBD2 (6 bases). The CDR3 extends over 18 amino acids. V lost 3 bases and J 6 bases, leaving 24 bases between the germline ends. The germline CDR1 and CDR2 sequences are MGHDK and SYGVNS. The CDR3 nucleotides read TGTGCCAGCAGTGAGGCCCCCTTCTCTAGTTTCGGGGGCAATGAGCAGTTCTTC. Translating it yields CASSEAPFSSFGGNEQFF.